The 5 T cell receptor beta chains listed next were all sequenced from one sample in a study of cytomegalovirus exposure and HLA in healthy donors (dated by TCRdb to the late 2010s). The method was the immunoSEQ multiplex PCR assay. The multiplex PCR relied on a mix of 60 forward primers for TCR Vbeta segments and 13 reverse primers for TCR Jbeta segments. The clones in this table, taken by TCRdb from immuneACCESS, are in-frame only. Not every clone is retained; where verified, under half of the shortfall comes from an unresolved V gene, and the cause of the rest is unknown. A total of around 80,000 clones appear in this sample, over 65% of them only once. Of the sample, 3.5% to 5.5% falls within the top ten clones. Input material: PBMCs. The receptor set was obtained from a man aged 35 to 55 in good health and CMV-seronegative.

The rearrangement links TRBV5-4 to TRBJ2-7; TRBD2 matches at 8 bases. The germline V gene has CDR1 SGHNT and CDR2 YYREEE (reference sequence). The CDR3 spans 15 residues. V trimming: 1 base; J trimming: 3 bases; junction bases outside the gene matches: 6. This CDR3 is CASSLRREAYYEQYF. DNA of the CDR3: TGTGCCAGCAGCTTGCGGCGGGAGGCCTACTACGAGCAGTACTTC. Full variable domain (rest looked up from reference TRBV5-4 and TRBJ2-7): ETGVTQSPTHLIKTRGQQVTLRCSSQSGHNTVSWYQQALGQGPQFIFQYYREEENGRGNFPPRFSGLQFPNYSSELNVNALELDDSALYLCASSLRREAYYEQYFGPGTRLTVT.

This clone was seen only a few times. The genes are TRBV19 and TRBJ1-1; D possibly corresponds to TRBD1 (6 bases). The V end lost 2 bases, the J end lost 1 base, and 11 bases lay between the germline ends. The CDR3 is 15 amino acids. Germline values: CDR1 LNHDA, CDR2 SQIVND (reference sequence). Here the CDR3 reads CASSILQGSNTEAFF. The CDR3, as DNA: TGTGCCAGTAGTATACTTCAGGGGTCGAACACTGAAGCTTTCTTT.

The sample holds a few counts of this clone. The rearrangement joins TRBV4-3 to TRBJ1-5; 11 bases match TRBD1. The germline V gene has CDR1 LGHNA and CDR2 YSLEER. With 2 bases clipped from V and 6 bases from J, the junction kept 3 bases outside the gene matches. This CDR3 region has 15 residues. CDR3 DNA: TGCGCCAGCAGCCAACGGACAGGGGGCGGTCAGCCCCAGCATTTT. Translating it yields CASSQRTGGGQPQHF.

This clone was observed a handful of times. This sequence joins TRBV7-3 and TRBJ2-3; TRBD2 aligns across 8 bases. Germline V gives CDR1 SGHTA, CDR2 FQGTGA. J gave up 3 bases and V 4 bases, and 6 bases lay outside the gene matches. The CDR3 contains 15 residues. The CDR3 DNA is TGTGCCAGCAGCTCCGGGACTAGATTAACAGATACGCAGTATTTT. Encoded protein: CASSSGTRLTDTQYF. Complete variable domain (other parts from reference TRBV7-3 and TRBJ2-3): GAGVSQTPSNKVTEKGKYVELRCDPISGHTALYWYRQSLGQGPEFLIYFQGTGAADDSGLPNDRFFAVRPEGSVSTLKIQRTERGDSAVYLCASSSGTRLTDTQYFGPGTRLTVL.

The chain links TRBV27 to TRBJ2-3; tentative D call: TRBD1 (6 bases). Germline CDR1 MNHEY, CDR2 SMNVEV (reference sequence). Between the trimmed V and J ends, which lost 5 bases and 3 bases, there was a span of 12 bases. The CDR3 spans 14 residues. The CDR3 loop is CASSPFDRTDTQYF. The CDR3 DNA is TGTGCCAGCAGTCCCTTTGACAGGACAGATACGCAGTATTTT.